This T cell receptor (beta chain) stems from a study of blood T cell repertoires in COVID-19. The overall study: In each case, the material was cDNA or gDNA derived from T cells, B-cell-depleted T cells, or PBMCs.

Germline loops: CDR1 LNHDA, CDR2 SQIVND (reference sequence). The CDR3 runs 15 residues. Germline trimming cut 4 bases from V and 4 bases from J; bases unmatched to any gene: 9. This table comes from immunoSEQ multiplex PCR, and its TCRdb copy is limited to in-frame clones, with some not included. This table holds around 80,000 clones, about 83% found once. Sequences were obtained from peripheral blood. This chain uses TRBV19 with TRBJ2-7, with 8 nucleotides matching TRBD2. This clonotype originated in a human donor in a cohort sampled during active COVID-19. This chain's CDR3 is CASSSLSAGAYEQYF. CDR3 nucleotides: TGTGCCAGTAGTAGCCTTTCAGCGGGAGCTTACGAGCAGTACTTC.